This is a list of T cell receptor beta chains from one sample in a study of shared clonotypes between healthy human individuals. The data were produced by immunoSEQ multiplex PCR, yet TCRdb's version contains in-frame clones alone and is incomplete. The sample carries around 2.1 million clones, roughly 91% recorded once. The sample comprised naive CD8+ T cells from PBMCs. These receptors were collected from a man between 18 and 29 years old in good health. Some clones in this sample may be carry-over from other donors' samples. The CDR3 runs from the conserved cysteine through the conserved F or W. Fields, in order: CDR3 protein, CDR3 DNA, clone size, D gene, J gene, V gene. D genes are given only for firm matches. Clone size, where shown, is once, few, many, or a class for clones that have expanded.

cdr3_aa: CASSWRTGFYEQYF; cdr3_nt: TGTGCCAGCAGCTGGCGGACAGGTTTCTACGAGCAGTACTTC; clone_size: NA; d_call: TRBD1; j_call: TRBJ2-7; v_call: TRBV5-6
cdr3_aa: CASSQKSVGRNHEQYF; cdr3_nt: TGCGCCAGCAGCCAAAAATCGGTCGGGAGGAACCACGAGCAGTACTTC; clone_size: NA; d_call: TRBD2; j_call: TRBJ2-7; v_call: TRBV4-3
cdr3_aa: CASSLRLAGVGEQFF; cdr3_nt: TGTGCCAGCAGTTTAAGGCTAGCGGGAGTGGGTGAGCAGTTCTTC; clone_size: NA; d_call: TRBD2; j_call: TRBJ2-1; v_call: TRBV27
cdr3_aa: CASSEGLAGVFQYF; cdr3_nt: TGTGCCAGCAGTGAAGGACTAGCGGGAGTGTTTCAGTACTTC; clone_size: NA; d_call: TRBD2; j_call: TRBJ2-7; v_call: TRBV2
cdr3_aa: CASSYVAYNEQFF; cdr3_nt: TGTGCCAGCAGCTATGTCGCTTACAATGAGCAGTTCTTC; clone_size: NA; d_call: NA; j_call: TRBJ2-1; v_call: TRBV13
cdr3_aa: CASSLAGEAFF; cdr3_nt: TGTGCCAGCAGTTTGGCAGGCGAAGCTTTCTTT; clone_size: NA; d_call: NA; j_call: TRBJ1-1; v_call: TRBV28
cdr3_aa: CASSLYPSDEQYF; cdr3_nt: TGTGCCAGCAGCTTATATCCCTCCGACGAGCAGTACTTC; clone_size: NA; d_call: NA; j_call: TRBJ2-7; v_call: TRBV11-3
cdr3_aa: CASSFRGAGELFF; cdr3_nt: TGTGCCAGCAGTTTCAGGGGTGCCGGGGAGCTGTTTTTT; clone_size: NA; d_call: NA; j_call: TRBJ2-2; v_call: TRBV28
cdr3_aa: CASSLAGHPIYGYTF; cdr3_nt: TGTGCCAGCAGCTTGGCGGGACACCCGATCTATGGCTACACCTTC; clone_size: NA; d_call: NA; j_call: TRBJ1-2; v_call: TRBV5-6
cdr3_aa: CASSAGTGAYEQYF; cdr3_nt: TGTGCCAGCAGCGCAGGGACTGGGGCCTACGAGCAGTACTTC; clone_size: NA; d_call: NA; j_call: TRBJ2-7; v_call: TRBV6-4
cdr3_aa: CASSFGLAGGRTTGELFF; cdr3_nt: TGTGCCAGCAGCTTCGGTCTAGCGGGAGGTCGGACCACCGGGGAGCTGTTTTTT; clone_size: NA; d_call: TRBD2; j_call: TRBJ2-2; v_call: TRBV11-2
cdr3_aa: CASRRGLSSYNEQFF; cdr3_nt: TGTGCCAGCAGACGCGGGTTAAGCTCCTACAATGAGCAGTTCTTC; clone_size: NA; d_call: NA; j_call: TRBJ2-1; v_call: TRBV7-2
cdr3_aa: CASSEALRDYPTGELFF; cdr3_nt: TGTGCCAGCAGTGAAGCGCTTCGAGACTATCCCACCGGGGAGCTGTTTTTT; clone_size: NA; d_call: NA; j_call: TRBJ2-2; v_call: TRBV2
cdr3_aa: CASGPGGYHEQYF; cdr3_nt: TGTGCCAGCGGGCCGGGAGGGTACCACGAGCAGTACTTC; clone_size: NA; d_call: TRBD2; j_call: TRBJ2-7; v_call: TRBV6-6
cdr3_aa: CASSQPTDWRVGGETQYF; cdr3_nt: TGTGCCAGCAGCCAACCTACGGACTGGCGGGTCGGAGGAGAGACCCAGTACTTC; clone_size: NA; d_call: NA; j_call: TRBJ2-5; v_call: TRBV28
cdr3_aa: CASSYSEGVIGYTF; cdr3_nt: TGTGCCAGCAGTTACTCCGAAGGGGTAATTGGCTACACCTTC; clone_size: NA; d_call: NA; j_call: TRBJ1-2; v_call: TRBV6-5
cdr3_aa: CASSPSGGTEAFF; cdr3_nt: TGTGCCAGCAGCCCATCGGGGGGCACTGAAGCTTTCTTT; clone_size: NA; d_call: NA; j_call: TRBJ1-1; v_call: TRBV2
cdr3_aa: CASSTHLAGTSELYEQYF; cdr3_nt: TGTGCCAGCAGCACCCATCTCGCCGGGACTAGCGAACTTTACGAGCAGTACTTC; clone_size: NA; d_call: TRBD2; j_call: TRBJ2-7; v_call: TRBV7-9
cdr3_aa: CSARQPYGYTF; cdr3_nt: TGCAGCGCACGACAACCTTATGGCTACACCTTC; clone_size: NA; d_call: NA; j_call: TRBJ1-2; v_call: TRBV29-1
cdr3_aa: CASSYSRRSEAFF; cdr3_nt: TGTGCCAGCAGTTACTCACGGCGGAGTGAAGCTTTCTTT; clone_size: once; d_call: NA; j_call: TRBJ1-1; v_call: TRBV6-5
cdr3_aa: CASSKDREGDTEAFF; cdr3_nt: TGTGCCAGTAGTAAAGACAGGGAAGGGGACACTGAAGCTTTCTTT; clone_size: NA; d_call: TRBD1; j_call: TRBJ1-1; v_call: TRBV19
cdr3_aa: CASRPGPETGELFF; cdr3_nt: TGTGCCAGCAGACCGGGACCGGAGACCGGGGAGCTGTTTTTT; clone_size: NA; d_call: NA; j_call: TRBJ2-2; v_call: TRBV28
cdr3_aa: CASRGTGDEKLFF; cdr3_nt: TGTGCCAGCAGGGGGACAGGGGATGAAAAACTGTTTTTT; clone_size: NA; d_call: TRBD1; j_call: TRBJ1-4; v_call: TRBV7-9
cdr3_aa: CASSVDRGLLFGYTF; cdr3_nt: TGTGCCAGCAGCGTCGACAGGGGCCTCCTTTTCGGCTACACCTTC; clone_size: few; d_call: TRBD1; j_call: TRBJ1-2; v_call: TRBV7-9
cdr3_aa: CASSAGGRTNTGELFF; cdr3_nt: TGTGCCAGCAGTGCCGGGGGGCGGACTAACACCGGGGAGCTGTTTTTT; clone_size: NA; d_call: NA; j_call: TRBJ2-2; v_call: TRBV2
cdr3_aa: CASSSRQIQETQYF; cdr3_nt: TGTGCCAGCAGCTCCAGACAGATCCAAGAGACCCAGTACTTC; clone_size: NA; d_call: NA; j_call: TRBJ2-5; v_call: TRBV7-8
cdr3_aa: CASTPEREGYNEQFF; cdr3_nt: TGTGCCAGTACCCCTGAGCGGGAGGGCTACAATGAGCAGTTCTTC; clone_size: NA; d_call: TRBD2; j_call: TRBJ2-1; v_call: TRBV19
cdr3_aa: CASSVDRDSYEQYF; cdr3_nt: TGTGCCAGCTCGGTGGACAGGGACTCCTACGAGCAGTACTTC; clone_size: NA; d_call: TRBD1; j_call: TRBJ2-7; v_call: TRBV18
cdr3_aa: CAWSDHRANYGYTF; cdr3_nt: TGTGCCTGGAGTGACCATAGAGCTAACTATGGCTACACCTTC; clone_size: NA; d_call: NA; j_call: TRBJ1-2; v_call: TRBV30
cdr3_aa: CASSLSTGTGRGEQYF; cdr3_nt: TGTGCCAGCAGTTTATCCACCGGGACAGGGAGGGGCGAGCAGTACTTC; clone_size: NA; d_call: TRBD1; j_call: TRBJ2-7; v_call: TRBV27
cdr3_aa: CASRETGNSNQPQHF; cdr3_nt: TGTGCCAGCAGGGAGACAGGTAATAGCAATCAGCCCCAGCATTTT; clone_size: NA; d_call: NA; j_call: TRBJ1-5; v_call: TRBV6-1
cdr3_aa: CASSENRGRGYGYTF; cdr3_nt: TGTGCCAGCAGTGAGAACAGGGGAAGAGGGTATGGCTACACCTTC; clone_size: NA; d_call: TRBD1; j_call: TRBJ1-2; v_call: TRBV28
cdr3_aa: CASSVGTQETQYF; cdr3_nt: TGTGCCAGCAGCGTAGGGACCCAAGAGACCCAGTACTTC; clone_size: NA; d_call: NA; j_call: TRBJ2-5; v_call: TRBV9
cdr3_aa: CASSWGPGGSYEQYF; cdr3_nt: TGTGCCAGCTCGTGGGGACCCGGCGGGAGCTACGAGCAGTACTTC; clone_size: NA; d_call: TRBD2; j_call: TRBJ2-7; v_call: TRBV27
cdr3_aa: CASSTRQGGTEAFF; cdr3_nt: TGTGCCAGCAGCACGAGACAGGGCGGCACTGAAGCTTTCTTT; clone_size: NA; d_call: TRBD1; j_call: TRBJ1-1; v_call: TRBV11-1
cdr3_aa: CASSPSRDRGAGANVLTF; cdr3_nt: TGTGCCAGCAGCCCATCGCGGGACAGGGGTGCTGGGGCCAACGTCCTGACTTTC; clone_size: NA; d_call: TRBD1; j_call: TRBJ2-6; v_call: TRBV7-9
cdr3_aa: CASSHQISGWSDEQYF; cdr3_nt: TGTGCCAGCAGCCATCAAATCAGCGGGTGGTCGGACGAGCAGTACTTC; clone_size: NA; d_call: NA; j_call: TRBJ2-7; v_call: TRBV28
cdr3_aa: CASSLILADTQYF; cdr3_nt: TGTGCCAGCAGCTTAATACTAGCAGATACGCAGTATTTT; clone_size: NA; d_call: NA; j_call: TRBJ2-3; v_call: TRBV7-9
cdr3_aa: CASSVGRSASTDTQYF; cdr3_nt: TGTGCCAGCAGCGTAGGTCGTAGCGCTAGCACAGATACGCAGTATTTT; clone_size: NA; d_call: NA; j_call: TRBJ2-3; v_call: TRBV9
cdr3_aa: CASSPDQETQYF; cdr3_nt: TGTGCCAGCAGCCCCGACCAAGAGACCCAGTACTTC; clone_size: NA; d_call: NA; j_call: TRBJ2-5; v_call: TRBV27
cdr3_aa: CASSPIARVGGANVLTF; cdr3_nt: TGTGCCAGCAGCCCAATCGCCCGGGTAGGTGGGGCCAACGTCCTGACTTTC; clone_size: NA; d_call: NA; j_call: TRBJ2-6; v_call: TRBV13
cdr3_aa: CASSYAGGNYGYTF; cdr3_nt: TGTGCCAGCAGTTACGCGGGCGGGAACTATGGCTACACCTTC; clone_size: NA; d_call: NA; j_call: TRBJ1-2; v_call: TRBV6-6
cdr3_aa: CASSESEGPYEQYF; cdr3_nt: TGTGCCAGCAGTGAATCGGAGGGCCCCTACGAGCAGTACTTC; clone_size: NA; d_call: NA; j_call: TRBJ2-7; v_call: TRBV2
cdr3_aa: CASSQSTGATSGSGETQYF; cdr3_nt: TGTGCCAGCAGCCAATCAACTGGGGCGACTAGCGGGAGCGGTGAGACCCAGTACTTC; clone_size: NA; d_call: TRBD2; j_call: TRBJ2-5; v_call: TRBV16
cdr3_aa: CASGQGGTEAFF; cdr3_nt: TGCGCCAGCGGACAGGGGGGCACTGAAGCTTTCTTT; clone_size: few; d_call: TRBD1; j_call: TRBJ1-1; v_call: TRBV5-1
cdr3_aa: CASRWGGELFF; cdr3_nt: TGTGCCAGTAGGTGGGGCGGGGAGCTGTTTTTT; clone_size: NA; d_call: NA; j_call: TRBJ2-2; v_call: TRBV19
cdr3_aa: CASSLGTSGTVYNEQFF; cdr3_nt: TGTGCCAGCAGCTTAGGAACTAGCGGAACGGTTTACAATGAGCAGTTCTTC; clone_size: NA; d_call: TRBD2; j_call: TRBJ2-1; v_call: TRBV7-6